This record covers a single TCR beta chain. Its antigen is still unknown. The record has no base qualities; no much larger clone is one base away. This entry comes from a study of T cell changes during pregnancy in multiple sclerosis (dated 2019 in TCRdb). About the study as a whole: Changes in the T cell repertoire over the course of pregnancy were examined in this study in women with multiple sclerosis.

The CDR3 runs 16 amino acids, cysteine and phenylalanine included. The kept DNA is CDR3 alone, 48 bases in frame from the first base. The germline ends are 17 bases apart after V is trimmed by 5 bases and J by 2 bases. As encoded in the germline V gene (reference sequence), CDR1 is SEHNR while CDR2 is FQNEAQ. Libraries were prepared through the immunoSEQ multiplex PCR assay. TCRdb retrieved this table from immuneACCESS and kept in-frame rearrangements only. Not all clones are present; in checked studies, unresolved V genes account for under half, and no reason is known for the remainder. This sample lists about 36,000 clones; around 90% were detected once. Of the sample, 0.4% to 0.5% is held by the ten largest clones.

The chain links TRBV7-9 with TRBJ2-3; the D region possibly corresponds to TRBD2 (5 bases align). The receptor's source is a female donor with multiple sclerosis, enrolled in a pregnancy study. Sequencing used CD4+ T cells from peripheral blood mononuclear cells, obtained after pregnancy. The CDR3 corresponds to CASSLGINGDTDTQYF. The DNA sequence follows: TGTGCCAGCAGCCTGGGGATAAACGGGGACACAGATACGCAGTATTTT.